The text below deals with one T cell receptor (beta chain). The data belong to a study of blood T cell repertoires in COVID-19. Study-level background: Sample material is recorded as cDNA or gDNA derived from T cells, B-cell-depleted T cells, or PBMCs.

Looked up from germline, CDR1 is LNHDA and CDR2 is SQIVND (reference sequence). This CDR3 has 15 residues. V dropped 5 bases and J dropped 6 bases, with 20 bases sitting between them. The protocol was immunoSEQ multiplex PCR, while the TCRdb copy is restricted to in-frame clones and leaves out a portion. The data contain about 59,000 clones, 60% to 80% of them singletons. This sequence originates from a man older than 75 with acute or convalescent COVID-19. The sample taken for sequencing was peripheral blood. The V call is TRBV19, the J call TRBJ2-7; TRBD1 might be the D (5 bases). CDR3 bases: TGTGCCAGTAGTCCACAGGACCTCCCGCCAGGCGAGCAGTACTTC. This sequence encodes CASSPQDLPPGEQYF.